These 32 T cell receptor beta chains were sequenced from one sample in a study of blood T cell repertoires in COVID-19. The method was immunoSEQ multiplex PCR; TCRdb's version includes in-frame clones alone and lacks a portion of them. The sample includes roughly 200,000 clones, over 80% of them seen just once. Sequencing used PBMCs or T cells enriched from blood (not recorded which). These receptors all come from a woman between 25 and 40 years old who had been exposed to COVID-19.

This clone was found once. This chain uses TRBV7-2 with TRBJ2-7, with 8 nucleotides matching TRBD1. With 3 bases clipped from V and 5 bases from J, the junction kept 0 bases outside the gene matches. This CDR3 has 12 amino acids. The V gene's germline CDR1 is SGHTA and CDR2 FQGNSA. The CDR3 sequence is CASSLTGDEQYF. In DNA form, the CDR3 reads TGTGCCAGCAGCTTGACAGGGGACGAGCAGTACTTC.

The chain links TRBV10-1 to TRBJ1-1; TRBD1 matches at 11 bases. Germline CDR1 is WNHNN and CDR2 is SYGVQD (reference sequence). The ends lost 6 bases at V and 1 base at J; junction bases unmatched: 7. This CDR3 has 16 amino acids. The CDR3 here is CASSHGQGASNTEAFF. In DNA, the CDR3 is TGCGCCAGCAGCCACGGACAGGGGGCTTCGAACACTGAAGCTTTCTTT.

This chain links TRBV5-1 with TRBJ1-2; TRBD1 matches 7 bases. The CDR3 contains 16 residues. J gave up 3 bases and V 0 bases, and 8 bases lay outside the gene matches. The germline gives CDR1 SGHRS, CDR2 YFSETQ. The CDR3 DNA reads TGCGCCAGCAGCTTGGCCGGGCAGGGGGTTTACTATGGCTACACCTTC. Translation: CASSLAGQGVYYGYTF.

This rearrangement joins TRBV15 to TRBJ1-2; maybe TRBD1 (6 bases). V shed 3 bases and J shed 4 bases, with 24 bases lying between them. The CDR3 is made up of 18 amino acids. CDR1 and CDR2 (germline): LNHNV, YYDKDF (reference sequence). This CDR3 is CATSSWARATGRVYGYTF. In nucleotides, the CDR3 is TGTGCCACCAGCAGCTGGGCTAGGGCTACAGGGAGAGTCTATGGCTACACCTTC.

V gene TRBV27 combines with J gene TRBJ1-2; D remains unclear. The germline V and J ends were trimmed by 2 bases and 2 bases, with 6 bases remaining between them. This CDR3 region has 13 residues. Per the germline V gene, CDR1 is MNHEY and CDR2 is SMNVEV (reference sequence). The CDR3 DNA reads as TGTGCCAGCAGTTTACGTATGAACTATGGCTACACCTTC. Translation: CASSLRMNYGYTF.

The chain has TRBV6-5 and TRBJ2-7; tentatively, D is TRBD1 (6 bases). CDR3 length: 12 amino acids. In germline, CDR1 is MNHEY, CDR2 SVGAGI. V lost 6 bases and J lost 3, with 9 bases in between. This CDR3 reads CASSRQDYEQYF. DNA of the CDR3: TGTGCCAGCAGCCGACAGGACTACGAGCAGTACTTC.

The chain combines TRBV5-4 with TRBJ1-2, with a possible D match to TRBD1 (5 bases). The CDR3 length is 15 residues. CDR1 SGHNT and CDR2 YYREEE come from the germline V gene (reference sequence). Trimming stripped 5 bases from V and 0 bases from J, with 14 bases between. CDR3 sequence: CASSRDRNSNYGYTF. In DNA, the CDR3 is TGTGCCAGCAGTCGTGACAGAAACTCTAACTATGGCTACACCTTC. Full variable domain (rest looked up from reference TRBV5-4 and TRBJ1-2): ETGVTQSPTHLIKTRGQQVTLRCSSQSGHNTVSWYQQALGQGPQFIFQYYREEENGRGNFPPRFSGLQFPNYSSELNVNALELDDSALYLCASSRDRNSNYGYTFGSGTRLTVV.

The chain uses TRBV9 and TRBJ2-5; D might be TRBD1 (6 bases). CDR3 length equals 16 residues. V was shortened by 3 bases and J by 5 bases, with 20 bases between the two germline ends. The germline gives CDR1 SGDLS, CDR2 YYNGEE. The DNA for the CDR3 is TGTGCCAGCAGCGAACAGGGAACCGAGGGTGGGGAGACCCAGTACTTC. Translated: CASSEQGTEGGETQYF.

The chain uses TRBV28 and TRBJ2-7; D is possibly TRBD1 (5 bases). Germline CDR1 reads MDHEN; CDR2 reads SYDVKM. CDR3 length: 14 residues. Trimming left V 7 bases short and J 3 bases short, with 16 bases between. The DNA for the CDR3 is TGTGCCAGCACTGCAGGGCTCCTTTTCTACGAGCAGTACTTC. It codes for CASTAGLLFYEQYF.

This clone was found once. The chain joins TRBV3-1 (or the pseudogene TRBV3-2) to TRBJ1-1, with 9 bases fitting TRBD1. The CDR3 has 14 amino acids. V was clipped by 0 bases and J by 9 bases; unmatched bases: 5. Germline V gene data show CDR1 as LGHDT and CDR2 as YNNKEL (reference sequence). CDR3 nucleotide sequence: TGTGCCAGCAGCCAAGAGTACAGGGGGCTAAAAGCTTTCTTT. Amino acid sequence: CASSQEYRGLKAFF.

The V call is TRBV5-4, the J call TRBJ2-7, with 11 bases that match TRBD2. Germline V gene lookup returns CDR1 SGHNT and CDR2 YYREEE (reference sequence). The CDR3 is 16 residues long. V was clipped by 4 bases and J by 3 bases; unmatched bases: 9. CDR3 in amino acids: CASSPGLAGSSYEQYF. DNA of the CDR3: TGTGCCAGCAGCCCCGGACTAGCGGGCTCTAGCTACGAGCAGTACTTC. Filled out from reference TRBV5-4 and TRBJ2-7, the complete variable domain reads ETGVTQSPTHLIKTRGQQVTLRCSSQSGHNTVSWYQQALGQGPQFIFQYYREEENGRGNFPPRFSGLQFPNYSSELNVNALELDDSALYLCASSPGLAGSSYEQYFGPGTRLTVT.

The sample holds one count of this clone. V gene TRBV5-1 combines with J gene TRBJ2-7, with 9 positions matching TRBD1. In germline, CDR1 is SGHRS, CDR2 YFSETQ. The ends lost 3 bases at V and 1 base at J; junction bases unmatched: 2. The CDR3 contains 14 residues. CDR3: CASSSTGGSYEQYF. The CDR3 bases are TGCGCCAGCAGCTCGACAGGGGGTTCCTACGAGCAGTACTTC.

V and J are TRBV18 and TRBJ1-6; no clear D gene. This CDR3 comprises 19 residues. Germline lookup yields CDR1 KGHSH and CDR2 LQKENI. Trimming took 8 bases from V and 0 from J, leaving 23 bases between them. Written as DNA, the CDR3 is TGTGCCAGCCCCCCCCCGCAGGCGTATCTCAGCTCCTATAATTCACCCCTCCACTTT. It codes for CASPPPQAYLSSYNSPLHF.

In DNA, the CDR3 is TGTGCCACCTCCCCAGGGTCCTATGGCTACACCTTC. This translates into CATSPGSYGYTF. The gene calls are TRBV6-5 and TRBJ1-2; the D gene is possibly TRBD1 (5 bases). Trimming stripped 10 bases from V and 4 bases from J, with 13 bases between. Per the germline V gene, CDR1 is MNHEY and CDR2 is SVGAGI. CDR3 length equals 12 residues.

The rearrangement joins TRBV2 to TRBJ1-2; TRBD1 might be the D (5 bases). Trimming left V 8 bases short and J 4 bases short, with 14 bases between. Germline V gives CDR1 SNHLY, CDR2 FYNNEI. This CDR3 spans 13 amino acids. CDR3 residues: CASLLPGLYGYTF. The CDR3 region has the DNA TGTGCCAGCCTTCTGCCGGGACTCTATGGCTACACCTTC.

This chain joins TRBV19 and TRBJ1-5; D gene unclear. Trimming shortened V by 0 bases and J by 11 bases, and 14 bases separated the two germline ends. From germline, CDR1 is LNHDA and CDR2 SQIVND (reference sequence). This CDR3 has 14 residues. The CDR3 coding sequence is TGTGCCAGTAGTATAGATCGGAGGGTCGGGTCCCAGCATTTT. Encoded protein: CASSIDRRVGSQHF.

The chain recombines TRBV19 with TRBJ1-4; a weak D match, TRBD1 (5 bases). Germline V gene sequence: CDR1 LNHDA, CDR2 SQIVND (reference sequence). This CDR3 is built from 16 residues. V dropped 7 bases and J dropped 5 bases, with 20 bases sitting between them. This CDR3 is CASKKAPGLGNEKLFF. The CDR3 region has the DNA TGTGCCAGTAAAAAGGCCCCGGGACTCGGGAATGAAAAACTGTTTTTT.

CDR3 coding DNA: TGCGCCAGCAGCTTGTTGGGGGGGTCTCGGGAAAAACTGTTTTTT. It specifies CASSLLGGSREKLFF. The V and J genes are TRBV5-1 and TRBJ1-4; perhaps TRBD1 as D (5 bases). CDR1 SGHRS and CDR2 YFSETQ come from the germline V gene. CDR3 length: 15 amino acids. V lost 1 base and J lost 8, with 15 bases in between.

The rearrangement uses TRBV6-5 and TRBJ1-2; a possible D gene is TRBD1 (5 bases). CDR1 is MNHEY, CDR2 SVGAGI, per germline. The CDR3 consists of 12 residues. V was shortened by 11 bases and J by 7 bases, with 17 bases between the two germline ends. CDR3 DNA: TGTGCCTGCGGTCTGAGGGGAGGTGGCTACACCTTC. It specifies CACGLRGGGYTF.

The chain couples TRBV5-1 to TRBJ1-2, with 7 bases aligning to TRBD1. Germline CDR1 reads SGHRS; CDR2 reads YFSETQ. V trimming: 4 bases; J trimming: 6 bases; junction bases outside the gene matches: 15. CDR3 length: 16 residues. The CDR3 sequence is CASSTDTLSTGHGYTF. As DNA, the CDR3 is TGCGCCAGCAGCACCGATACCCTCTCGACAGGGCATGGCTACACCTTC.

The V call is TRBV2, the J call TRBJ1-2; 7 positions agree with TRBD1. Germline assignment: CDR1 SNHLY and CDR2 FYNNEI. The CDR3 runs to 15 residues. V shed 2 bases and J 4 bases; nucleotides not matched to a gene: 7. The CDR3 DNA sequence: TGTGCCAGCAGTGAAAGGGGGGACAGTCTCTATGGCTACACCTTC. This codes for CASSERGDSLYGYTF.

This clone was picked up a small number of times. The V and J genes are TRBV4-1 and TRBJ2-7; D perhaps matches TRBD2 (5 bases). The V and J ends lost 5 bases and 2 bases respectively, with 16 bases between them. This CDR3 contains 15 residues. Germline loops: CDR1 MGHRA, CDR2 YSYEKL. The CDR3 bases are TGCGCCAGCAGCTTCTCCGAGGGTACCGCCTACGAGCAGTACTTC. It encodes CASSFSEGTAYEQYF.

The rearrangement joins TRBV5-1 to TRBJ2-3; possibly TRBD1 for D (6 bases). The germline V gene encodes CDR1 SGHRS and CDR2 YFSETQ. CDR3 size: 18 residues. Between the trimmed V and J ends, which lost 5 bases and 1 base, there was a span of 23 bases. DNA of the CDR3: TGCGCCAGCAGTCCACCCCATAAGACAGGCTTTGGCACAGATACGCAGTATTTT. As protein: CASSPPHKTGFGTDTQYF.

This clone was seen a few times. The chain couples TRBV4-1 to TRBJ1-2; no reliable D call. CDR1 is MGHRA and CDR2 is YSYEKL in the germline V gene. The CDR3 has 11 residues. Between the trimmed V and J ends, which lost 3 bases and 8 bases, there was a span of 7 bases. Written as DNA, the CDR3 is TGCGCCAGCAGCCAGGCGGGGGGCTACACCTTC. Residues: CASSQAGGYTF.

The genes are TRBV2 and TRBJ1-2; no definite D call. Trimming stripped 2 bases from V and 8 bases from J, with 15 bases between. Germline V gene lookup returns CDR1 SNHLY and CDR2 FYNNEI. This CDR3 contains 14 residues. CDR3 sequence reads: CASSEIYVLEGYTF. In nucleotides, the CDR3 is TGTGCCAGCAGTGAAATCTATGTCCTCGAGGGCTACACCTTC.

The chain combines TRBV4-3 with TRBJ1-6; no firm D call. The CDR3 is 14 residues long. Trimming stripped 4 bases from V and 7 bases from J, with 11 bases between. Germline V gene sequence: CDR1 LGHNA, CDR2 YSLEER. Here the CDR3 reads CASSLGEPNSPLHF. CDR3 DNA sequence: TGCGCCAGCAGCCTCGGGGAACCAAATTCACCCCTCCACTTT.

The rearrangement joins TRBV7-2 to TRBJ2-1; possibly TRBD1 for D (5 bases). V was trimmed by 2 bases and J by 6 bases, leaving 14 bases between them. This CDR3 region has 15 residues. The germline V gene encodes CDR1 SGHTA and CDR2 FQGNSA. Here the CDR3 DNA reads TGTGCCAGCAGCTTACGCCCCCGACAGTCCAATGAGCAGTTCTTC. This gives the protein CASSLRPRQSNEQFF.

The genes are TRBV30 and TRBJ1-1; D gene unclear. The CDR3 sequence is 14 residues long. Germline V CDR1 and CDR2: GTSNPN, SVGIG (reference sequence). The germline V and J ends were trimmed by 1 base and 0 bases, with 9 bases remaining between them. The CDR3 DNA reads TGTGCCTGGAGTGCCACAGCTTTGAACACTGAAGCTTTCTTT. Translation gives CAWSATALNTEAFF.

The rearrangement joins TRBV10-3 to TRBJ1-1, with 12 bases lining up with TRBD1. In germline, CDR1 is ENHRY, CDR2 SYGVKD. CDR3 length: 17 residues. V shed 7 bases and J 3 bases; nucleotides not matched to a gene: 12. CDR3 sequence (DNA): TGTGCCATCAAAGGGCGCGGGACAGGGGGCCGAGACACTGAAGCTTTCTTT. It yields the protein CAIKGRGTGGRDTEAFF.

This chain uses TRBV30 with TRBJ1-5, with TRBD1 as a possible D gene (6 bases). CDR3 length equals 13 residues. Germline lookup yields CDR1 GTSNPN and CDR2 SVGIG (reference sequence). The V gene lost 4 bases and the J gene lost 6 bases, with 13 bases spanning the gap. This CDR3 reads CAWNPQGGQPQHF. The DNA of the CDR3 is TGTGCCTGGAACCCACAGGGCGGTCAGCCCCAGCATTTT.

The rearrangement links TRBV3-1 (or the pseudogene TRBV3-2) to TRBJ1-2; D unclear. The CDR3 is 14 amino acids. V was shortened by 3 bases and J by 3 bases, with 11 bases between the two germline ends. Looked up from germline, CDR1 is LGHDT and CDR2 is YNNKEL (reference sequence). Written as DNA, the CDR3 is TGTGCCAGCAGCCAGGCAATGATATACTATGGCTACACCTTC. It encodes CASSQAMIYYGYTF.

V usage is TRBV2 and J usage is TRBJ2-6; 9 bases fit TRBD2. Germline loops: CDR1 SNHLY, CDR2 FYNNEI. The length of the CDR3 is 17 residues. V dropped 11 bases and J dropped 0; count of bases not matched to a gene: 11. Written as DNA, the CDR3 is TGTGCCCCCCTCGATAGACTAGCGGACTCTGGGGCCAACGTCCTGACTTTC. Residues: CAPLDRLADSGANVLTF.